One and the same sample provided the 5 T cell receptor beta chains below, sequenced in a study of blood T cell repertoires in COVID-19. Assay: immunoSEQ multiplex PCR; the TCRdb copy retains only in-frame clones and omits some. The table lists 130,000 or so clones, about four fifths of them singletons. The sequencing sample was made of peripheral blood. Every receptor here comes from a human donor in a cohort sampled during active COVID-19.

The CDR3 here is CASTRDYRYEQYF. DNA of the CDR3: TGTGCCAGCACCCGGGACTATAGGTACGAGCAGTACTTC. The chain employs TRBV7-2 and TRBJ2-7; 7 bases map to TRBD2. V lost 7 bases, J lost 4 bases, and 7 bases stayed unmatched. The CDR3 has 13 amino acids. CDR1 SGHTA and CDR2 FQGNSA come from the germline V gene.

The chain has TRBV11-2 and TRBJ2-2, with TRBD2 matching over 7 bases. Germline trimming cut 1 base from V and 7 bases from J; bases unmatched to any gene: 6. The CDR3 loop spans 15 amino acids. Germline loops: CDR1 SGHAT, CDR2 FQNNGV. The CDR3 reads CASSLVGRTGGELFF. The CDR3 region has the DNA TGTGCCAGCAGCTTAGTCGGGAGGACCGGCGGGGAGCTGTTTTTT.

This chain joins TRBV11-2 and TRBJ1-1; 7 nucleotides align to TRBD1. The CDR3 sequence is 19 residues long. The germline V gene encodes CDR1 SGHAT and CDR2 FQNNGV. Germline trimming cut 0 bases from V and 0 bases from J; bases unmatched to any gene: 13. The CDR3 is CASSLDGTDLGPMNTEAFF. The CDR3 DNA reads as TGTGCCAGCAGCTTAGATGGGACAGACCTGGGGCCAATGAACACTGAAGCTTTCTTT.

This clone is a singleton in its sample. The rearrangement links TRBV2 to TRBJ2-7, with 7 bases aligning to TRBD1. Germline loops: CDR1 SNHLY, CDR2 FYNNEI. V lost 6 bases to trimming and J lost 2 bases; unmatched junction nucleotides: 7. CDR3 length equals 14 residues. CDR3 sequence: CASSLGQLTYEQYF. The CDR3 nucleotides read TGTGCCAGCAGCCTGGGACAGTTGACCTACGAGCAGTACTTC.

The chain links TRBV20-1 to TRBJ2-1; 9 bases fit TRBD1. CDR3 length: 15 amino acids. The germline gives CDR1 DFQATT, CDR2 SNEGSKA (reference sequence). Trimming took 3 bases from V and 5 from J; bases not matched to a gene: 8. The CDR3 loop is CSASTGGSGNNEQFF. As DNA, the CDR3 is TGCAGTGCTAGTACAGGGGGCTCGGGTAACAATGAGCAGTTCTTC.